The clone carrying this T cell receptor (beta chain) has a count of ten or more. What it recognizes is unknown. This CDR3 is 12 amino acids long. Germline CDR1 and CDR2: ENHRY and SYGVKD. Unmatched junction bases numbered 1, after V lost 5 bases and J lost 4 bases. The sample belongs to a study of CD8 T cells in ankylosing spondylitis. Points from the study as a whole: Matched ankylosing spondylitis synovial fluid reportedly showed significant enrichment of disease-linked clones. Made up of under ten highly homologous variants, a TCR beta motif appeared characteristic of ankylosing spondylitis blood. Researchers report that disease-linked clones proved CD8+ and relatively rare in peripheral blood.

TCRdb processed the 5' RACE reads anew with MiXCR; each CDR3 protein has one entry. Seen here are fewer than 550,000 distinct CDR3 sequences, approximately 5.3% observed once, and the top ten hold roughly 3.5%. This chain joins TRBV10-3 and TRBJ1-2, with 7 bases identical to TRBD1. The sequence was obtained from a male donor with ankylosing spondylitis. The sequencing sample was made of blood, either unsorted or a sorted T cell fraction (not recorded which). The CDR3, as DNA: TGTGCCATCAGTCGGGACAGCTATGGCTACACCTTC. The encoded protein is CAISRDSYGYTF.